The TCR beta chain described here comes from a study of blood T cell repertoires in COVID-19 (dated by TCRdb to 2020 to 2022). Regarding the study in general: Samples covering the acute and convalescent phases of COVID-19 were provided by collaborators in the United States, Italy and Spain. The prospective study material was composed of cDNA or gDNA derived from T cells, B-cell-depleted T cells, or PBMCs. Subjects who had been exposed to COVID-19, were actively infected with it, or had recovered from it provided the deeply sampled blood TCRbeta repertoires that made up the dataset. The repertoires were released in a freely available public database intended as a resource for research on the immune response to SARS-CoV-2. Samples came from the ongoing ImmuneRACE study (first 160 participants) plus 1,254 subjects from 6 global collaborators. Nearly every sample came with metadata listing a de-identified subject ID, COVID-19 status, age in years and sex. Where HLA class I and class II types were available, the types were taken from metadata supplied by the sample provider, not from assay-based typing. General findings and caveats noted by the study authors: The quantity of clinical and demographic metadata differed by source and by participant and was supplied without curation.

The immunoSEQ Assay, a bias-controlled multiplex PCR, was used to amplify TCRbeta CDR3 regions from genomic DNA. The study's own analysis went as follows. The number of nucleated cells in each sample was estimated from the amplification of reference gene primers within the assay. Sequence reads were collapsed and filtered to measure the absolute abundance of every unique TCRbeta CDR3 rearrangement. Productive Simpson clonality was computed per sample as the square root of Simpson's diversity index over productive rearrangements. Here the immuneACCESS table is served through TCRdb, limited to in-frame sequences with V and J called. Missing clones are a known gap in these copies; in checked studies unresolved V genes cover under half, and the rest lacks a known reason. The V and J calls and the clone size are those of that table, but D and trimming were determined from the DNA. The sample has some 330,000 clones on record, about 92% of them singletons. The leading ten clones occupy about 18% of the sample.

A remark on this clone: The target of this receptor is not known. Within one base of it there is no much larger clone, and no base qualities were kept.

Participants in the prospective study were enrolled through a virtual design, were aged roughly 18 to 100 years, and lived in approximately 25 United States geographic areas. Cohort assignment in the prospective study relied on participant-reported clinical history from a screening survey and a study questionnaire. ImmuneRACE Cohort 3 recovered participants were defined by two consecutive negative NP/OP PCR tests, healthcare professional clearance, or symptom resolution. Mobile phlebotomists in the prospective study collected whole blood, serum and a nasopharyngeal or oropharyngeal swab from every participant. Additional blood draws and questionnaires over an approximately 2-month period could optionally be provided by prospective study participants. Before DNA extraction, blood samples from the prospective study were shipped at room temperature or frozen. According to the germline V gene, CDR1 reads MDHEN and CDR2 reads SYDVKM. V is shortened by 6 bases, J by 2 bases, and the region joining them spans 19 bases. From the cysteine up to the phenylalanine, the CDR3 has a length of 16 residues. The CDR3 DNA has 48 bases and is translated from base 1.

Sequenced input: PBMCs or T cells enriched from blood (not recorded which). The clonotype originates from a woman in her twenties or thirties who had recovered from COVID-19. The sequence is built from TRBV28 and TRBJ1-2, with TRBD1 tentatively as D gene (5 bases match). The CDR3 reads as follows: CASSQNRWGGNYGYTF. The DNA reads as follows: TGTGCCAGCAGCCAAAATCGGTGGGGCGGCAACTATGGCTACACCTTC.